This T cell receptor (beta chain) was sequenced in a study of T cells in Graves' hyperthyroidism and ophthalmopathy. Findings and caveats of the study: Before onset, by a median of around 6.4 months, the model predicted ophthalmopathy. Most thyroid clonotypes with frequency above 0.001 were detected in blood. A 13 V-J model separated ophthalmopathy from stable hyperthyroidism.

This clonotype was detected ten times or more. Antigen unknown. Diagnosis rested on symptoms, serum thyroxine and TRAb, thyroid ultrasound, and orbital computed tomography. The ends were cut back, 0 bases at V and 6 bases at J, with 5 bases in the middle. In germline, CDR1 is LNHNV, CDR2 YYDKDF (reference sequence). The CDR3 contains 13 residues. Researchers took RNA transcripts and amplified the TCR beta CDR3 regions from them. A set of HTBI primers served as the primers for a first-round RT-PCR of the TCR CDR3. MiXCR was run by TCRdb on the multiplex PCR reads, yielding one entry per CDR3 protein. This table has hundreds of thousands of distinct CDR3 sequences, about 45% appearing once.

This chain links TRBV15 with TRBJ2-2, with D unresolved. The sample comprised peripheral blood or thyroid tissue (not recorded which). The clonotype originates from an adult man with Graves' disease, either hyperthyroidism or ophthalmopathy (not recorded which). DNA of the CDR3: TGTGCCACCAGCAGAGATAGGTCCGGGGAGCTGTTTTTT. Amino acids: CATSRDRSGELFF.